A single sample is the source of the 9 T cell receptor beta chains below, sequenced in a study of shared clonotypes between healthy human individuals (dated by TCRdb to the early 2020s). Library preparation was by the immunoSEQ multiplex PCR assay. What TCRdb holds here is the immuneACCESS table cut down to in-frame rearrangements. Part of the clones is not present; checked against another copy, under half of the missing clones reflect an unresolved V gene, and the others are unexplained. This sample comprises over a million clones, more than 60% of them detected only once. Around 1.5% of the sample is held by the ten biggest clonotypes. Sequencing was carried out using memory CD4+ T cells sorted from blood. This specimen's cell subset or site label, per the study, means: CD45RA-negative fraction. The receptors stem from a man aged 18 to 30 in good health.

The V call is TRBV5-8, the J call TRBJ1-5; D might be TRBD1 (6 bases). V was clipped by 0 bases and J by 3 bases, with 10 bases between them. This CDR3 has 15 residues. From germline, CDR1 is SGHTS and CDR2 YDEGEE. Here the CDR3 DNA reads TGTGCCAGCAGCTTGGCAGGACAGCCCAATCAGCCCCAGCATTTT. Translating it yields CASSLAGQPNQPQHF.

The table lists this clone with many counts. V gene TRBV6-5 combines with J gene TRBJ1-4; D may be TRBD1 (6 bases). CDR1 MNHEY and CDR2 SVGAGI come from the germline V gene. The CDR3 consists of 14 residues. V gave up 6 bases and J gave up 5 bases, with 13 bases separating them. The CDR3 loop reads CASSVGQLNEKLFF. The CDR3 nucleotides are TGTGCCAGCAGCGTCGGACAGCTGAATGAAAAACTGTTTTTT.

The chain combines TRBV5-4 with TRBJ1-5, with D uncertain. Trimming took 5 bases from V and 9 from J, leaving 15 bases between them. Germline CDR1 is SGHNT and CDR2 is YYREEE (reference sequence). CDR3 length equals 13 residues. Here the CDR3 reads CASSQDLVSPQHF. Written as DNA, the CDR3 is TGTGCCAGCAGTCAGGACCTTGTTTCGCCCCAGCATTTT.

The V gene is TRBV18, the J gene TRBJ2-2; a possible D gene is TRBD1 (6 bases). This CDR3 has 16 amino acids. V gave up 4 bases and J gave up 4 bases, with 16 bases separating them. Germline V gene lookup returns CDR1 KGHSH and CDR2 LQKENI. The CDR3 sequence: CASSLYGQGGTGELFF. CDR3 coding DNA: TGTGCCAGCTCACTCTACGGGCAAGGGGGCACCGGGGAGCTGTTTTTT.

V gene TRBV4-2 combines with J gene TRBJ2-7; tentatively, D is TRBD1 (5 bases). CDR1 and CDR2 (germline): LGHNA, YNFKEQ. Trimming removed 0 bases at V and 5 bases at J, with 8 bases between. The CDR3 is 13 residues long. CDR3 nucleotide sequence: TGTGCCAGCAGCCAAGATCCAGGGAACGAGCAGTACTTC. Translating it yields CASSQDPGNEQYF.

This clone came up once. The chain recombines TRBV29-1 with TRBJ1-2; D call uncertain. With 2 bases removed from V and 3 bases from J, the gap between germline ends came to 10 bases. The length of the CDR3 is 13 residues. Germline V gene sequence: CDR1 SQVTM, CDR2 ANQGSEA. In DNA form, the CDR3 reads TGCAGCGTTGAACGGACCGGGGACTATGGCTACACCTTC. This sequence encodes CSVERTGDYGYTF. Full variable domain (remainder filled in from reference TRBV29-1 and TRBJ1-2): SAVISQKPSRDICQRGTSLTIQCQVDSQVTMMFWYRQQPGQSLTLIATANQGSEATYESGFVIDKFPISRPNLTFSTLTVSNMSPEDSSIYLCSVERTGDYGYTFGSGTRLTVV.

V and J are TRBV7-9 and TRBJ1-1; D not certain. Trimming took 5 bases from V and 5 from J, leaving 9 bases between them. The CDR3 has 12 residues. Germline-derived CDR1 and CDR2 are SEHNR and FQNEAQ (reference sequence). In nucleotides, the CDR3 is TGTGCCAGCAGCCGGGAACTGACTGAAGCTTTCTTT. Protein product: CASSRELTEAFF.

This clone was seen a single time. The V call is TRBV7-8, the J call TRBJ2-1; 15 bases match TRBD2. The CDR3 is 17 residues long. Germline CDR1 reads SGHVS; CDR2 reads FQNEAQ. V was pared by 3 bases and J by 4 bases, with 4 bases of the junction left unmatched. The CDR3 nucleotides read TGTGCCAGCAGCTTGGCGGGACTAGCGGGGGGATACAATGAGCAGTTCTTC. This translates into CASSLAGLAGGYNEQFF.

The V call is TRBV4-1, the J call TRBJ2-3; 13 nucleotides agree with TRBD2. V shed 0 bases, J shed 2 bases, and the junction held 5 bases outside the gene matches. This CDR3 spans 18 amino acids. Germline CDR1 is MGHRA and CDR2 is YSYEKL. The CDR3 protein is CASSQDPGLAGPTDTQYF. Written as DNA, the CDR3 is TGCGCCAGCAGCCAAGATCCGGGACTAGCGGGGCCCACAGATACGCAGTATTTT.